A single sample gave rise to the 17 T cell receptor beta chains below, sequenced in a study of cytomegalovirus exposure and HLA in healthy donors. 13 Jbeta primers and 60 Vbeta primers were used for the PCR. Profiled with immunoSEQ multiplex PCR; TCRdb holds only in-frame clones, not every one. Among 110,000 or so clones, 9.5% to 15% were seen once, and the ten largest hold roughly 16%. Sequenced input: PBMCs. The receptors shown here come from a man in his forties or fifties in good health and CMV-seropositive.

The chain carries TRBV28 and TRBJ1-5; 10 nucleotides line up with TRBD1. CDR1 MDHEN and CDR2 SYDVKM come from the germline V gene. The CDR3 spans 17 residues. The trim removed 5 bases at V and 6 bases at J, leaving 13 bases unmatched. CDR3 nucleotide sequence: TGTGCCAGCAGTCGGGCCCCAATCGACAGGGGGCCTCAGCCCCAGCATTTT. It codes for CASSRAPIDRGPQPQHF.

This clone came up a few times. The chain carries TRBV9 and TRBJ2-3; D is perhaps TRBD2 (6 bases). The CDR3 loop spans 17 amino acids. From germline, CDR1 is SGDLS and CDR2 YYNGEE. The ends were cut back, 0 bases at V and 4 bases at J, with 18 bases in the middle. The CDR3 is CASSVAMGLIGSDTQYF. In DNA form, the CDR3 reads TGTGCCAGCAGCGTAGCAATGGGACTCATCGGGTCAGATACGCAGTATTTT.

The V gene is TRBV11-2, the J gene TRBJ2-1; no reliable D call. The V gene's germline CDR1 is SGHAT and CDR2 FQNNGV. Trimming cost V 1 base and J 5 bases, with 12 bases left between them. This CDR3 has 15 amino acids. CDR3 protein: CASSLGLVANNEQFF. Written as DNA, the CDR3 is TGTGCCAGCAGCTTAGGCCTAGTGGCTAACAATGAGCAGTTCTTC.

This clone has a handful of counts. The gene calls are TRBV14 and TRBJ1-4; 7 positions agree with TRBD1. V trimming: 0 bases; J trimming: 8 bases; junction bases outside the gene matches: 9. Germline V lookup: CDR1 SGHDN, CDR2 FVKESK. The CDR3 has 16 amino acids. As DNA, the CDR3 is TGTGCCAGCAGCCAAGATTATGGGCAGGGGGTCGAAAAACTGTTTTTT. This sequence encodes CASSQDYGQGVEKLFF. Variable domain in full (rest from reference TRBV14 and TRBJ1-4): EAGVTQFPSHSVIEKGQTVTLRCDPISGHDNLYWYRRVMGKEIKFLLHFVKESKQDESGMPNNRFLAERTGGTYSTLKVQPAELEDSGVYFCASSQDYGQGVEKLFFGSGTQLSVL.

The V call is TRBV7-3, the J call TRBJ2-5; 9 nucleotides align to TRBD2. The ends lost 0 bases at V and 4 bases at J; junction bases unmatched: 6. The CDR3 extends over 16 amino acids. The germline gives CDR1 SGHTA, CDR2 FQGTGA. The CDR3 coding sequence is TGTGCCAGCAGCTTAACGGGCGGGAGGGCCCCAGAGACCCAGTACTTC. Translation gives CASSLTGGRAPETQYF.

The chain links TRBV7-9 to TRBJ2-2; TRBD1 is a possible D gene (6 bases). The CDR3 spans 16 residues. Trimming shortened V by 5 bases and J by 4 bases, and 17 bases separated the two germline ends. In germline, CDR1 is SEHNR, CDR2 FQNEAQ (reference sequence). Here the CDR3 DNA reads TGTGCCAGCAGCCTCTTCAGGACAGTCTTCACCGGGGAGCTGTTTTTT. Its translation is CASSLFRTVFTGELFF.

This chain joins TRBV27 and TRBJ2-7; 7 positions match TRBD1. V gave up 2 bases and J gave up 7 bases; unmatched junction bases: 11. The CDR3 loop spans 15 amino acids. Germline V gene lookup returns CDR1 MNHEY and CDR2 SMNVEV (reference sequence). The CDR3 loop reads CASSLGQGERWEQYF. CDR3 bases: TGTGCCAGCAGTTTAGGGCAGGGGGAGCGATGGGAGCAGTACTTC.

This clone was counted only a few times. The V gene is TRBV19, the J gene TRBJ1-1, with D tentatively TRBD1 (6 bases). The V and J ends lost 7 bases and 5 bases respectively, with 17 bases between them. In germline, CDR1 is LNHDA, CDR2 SQIVND (reference sequence). The CDR3 is made up of 14 amino acids. The CDR3 region has the DNA TGTGCCAGTACCCAGGGGCTGACGGGGACTGAAGCTTTCTTT. It encodes CASTQGLTGTEAFF.

This clone came up a few times. CDR3 bases: TGTGCCAGCAGGGACACGGCCGGACAGGGGAACACCGGGGAGCTGTTTTTT. This gives the protein CASRDTAGQGNTGELFF. The genes are TRBV7-9 and TRBJ2-2; 8 bases are a match to TRBD1. Germline CDR1 and CDR2: SEHNR and FQNEAQ (reference sequence). Losses at the gene ends were 6 bases for V and 1 base for J; bases not matched to a gene: 10. The CDR3 is 17 residues long.

This clone appeared a few times. CDR3 bases: TGTGCCAGCAGTGAAGTCGGCCGCGGAGATACGCAGTATTTT. Residues: CASSEVGRGDTQYF. The chain has TRBV6-1 and TRBJ2-3, with D unclear. Trimming stripped 1 base from V and 5 bases from J, with 10 bases between. The length of the CDR3 is 14 residues. Germline assignment: CDR1 MNHNS and CDR2 SASEGT.

The chain has TRBV7-9 and TRBJ2-3; D remains unclear. The CDR3 is 14 amino acids. Germline loops: CDR1 SEHNR, CDR2 FQNEAQ (reference sequence). The ends were cut back, 2 bases at V and 1 base at J, with 7 bases in the middle. The CDR3 coding sequence is TGTGCCAGCAGCTTATTGAGAGGCACAGATACGCAGTATTTT. Encoded protein: CASSLLRGTDTQYF.

This clone was counted only a few times. The V gene is TRBV10-3, the J gene TRBJ2-6; TRBD1 might be the D (6 bases). This CDR3 contains 14 residues. The V end was cut by 7 bases, the J end by 4 bases, with 11 bases between. Germline CDR1 and CDR2: ENHRY and SYGVKD. The CDR3 is CAINRESGANVLTF. The CDR3 DNA follows: TGTGCCATCAACAGGGAGTCAGGGGCCAACGTCCTGACTTTC.

This chain uses TRBV11-2 with TRBJ2-1, with 11 bases fitting TRBD2. The CDR3 runs 16 residues. V was clipped by 1 base and J by 7 bases; unmatched bases: 6. Germline loops: CDR1 SGHAT, CDR2 FQNNGV. CDR3 region: CASSLVAGGGGNEQFF. The CDR3 coding sequence is TGTGCCAGCAGCTTAGTAGCGGGAGGGGGGGGGAATGAGCAGTTCTTC.

This clone was picked up a small number of times. In DNA form, the CDR3 reads TGTGCCAGCAGCCCCCTAGCGGGAGACTCTGGGGCCAACGTCCTGACTTTC. It codes for CASSPLAGDSGANVLTF. The chain joins TRBV9 to TRBJ2-6; 10 nucleotides align to TRBD2. The CDR3 runs to 17 residues. The germline gives CDR1 SGDLS, CDR2 YYNGEE. J was trimmed by 0 bases and V by 4 bases; bases with no gene match: 4.

The chain couples TRBV5-1 to TRBJ2-1; 14 bases are a match to TRBD2. The germline V gene encodes CDR1 SGHRS and CDR2 YFSETQ. The CDR3 is made up of 17 amino acids. Trimming cost V 4 bases and J 4 bases; bases outside gene matches: 7. The CDR3 region has the DNA TGCGCCAGCAGCACCGGACTAGCGGGAGGATCTTACAATGAGCAGTTCTTC. This encodes CASSTGLAGGSYNEQFF.

A remark on this clone: It differs at one base from a far larger clone, so likely a read error. Other nucleotide sequences from this sample produce the same CDR3. The chain couples TRBV6-5 to TRBJ2-2, with a tentative D call TRBD1 (5 bases). The CDR3 contains 15 residues. Germline CDR1 and CDR2: MNHEY and SVGAGI. The CDR3: CASSYATDNTGELFF. In nucleotides, the CDR3 is TGTGCCAGCAGTTACGCGACAGATAACACAGGGGAGCTGTTTTTT.

CDR3 DNA: TGTGCCTGGAGTAGACGGGGGGCCCTCTGGTATTTT. Protein product: CAWSRRGALWYF. The V and J genes are TRBV30 and TRBJ2-3; maybe TRBD2 (7 bases). The CDR3 extends over 12 amino acids. Germline V gene data show CDR1 as GTSNPN and CDR2 as SVGIG (reference sequence). Trimming removed 2 bases from V and 14 bases from J, with 17 bases in between.